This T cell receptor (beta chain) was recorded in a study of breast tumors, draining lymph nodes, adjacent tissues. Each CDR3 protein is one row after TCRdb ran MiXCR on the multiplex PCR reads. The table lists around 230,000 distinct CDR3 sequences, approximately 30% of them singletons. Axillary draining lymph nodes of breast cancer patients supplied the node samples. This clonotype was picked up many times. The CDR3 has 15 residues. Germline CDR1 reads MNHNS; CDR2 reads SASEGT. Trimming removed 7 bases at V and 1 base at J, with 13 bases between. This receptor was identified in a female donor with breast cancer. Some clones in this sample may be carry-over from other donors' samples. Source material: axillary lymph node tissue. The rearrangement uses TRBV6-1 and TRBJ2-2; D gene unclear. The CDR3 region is CASKVRTVNTGELFF. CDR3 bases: TGTGCCAGCAAGGTCAGGACGGTGAACACCGGGGAGCTGTTTTTT.